This T cell receptor beta chain was identified in a study of CD8 T cells in ankylosing spondylitis. Overall study findings and caveats: It appeared that ankylosing spondylitis blood was characterized by a TCR beta motif of several highly homologous variants.

TCRdb re-called the 5' RACE reads with MiXCR, one entry per CDR3 protein. The table has about 330,000 distinct CDR3 sequences, 6.5% to 10% seen once; the top ten hold less than 15%. V dropped 4 bases and J dropped 6 bases, with 11 bases sitting between them. CDR3 size: 13 residues. Germline V CDR1 and CDR2: SGHTA, FQGNSA. This clonotype has ten or more counts. Its antigen remains unidentified. This clonotype was obtained from a male donor with ankylosing spondylitis. The specimen sequenced was blood, either unsorted or a sorted T cell fraction (not recorded which). V and J are TRBV7-2 and TRBJ2-3; D gene unclear. CDR3 coding DNA: TGTGCCAGCAGCTCCTCTTACCCGGATACGCAGTATTTT. Translating gives CASSSSYPDTQYF.